This section outlines one T cell receptor beta chain sequence together with its context. Its antigen is unidentified. Treatment noted: oral pan-JAK inhibitor, 5-10 mg twice daily. The data belong to a study of CD8+ T cells in alopecia areata. This CDR3 region has 11 residues. Germline CDR1 is MNHNS and CDR2 is SASEGT. V was shortened by 7 bases and J by 6 bases, with 7 bases between the two germline ends. Reverse transcribed after extraction, RNA yielded cDNA as the sequencing template. The protocol was immunoSEQ multiplex PCR, while the TCRdb copy is restricted to in-frame clones and leaves out a portion. The table includes 90,000 to 100,000 clones, 61% detected once. Points from the study as a whole: How baseline CD8+ expansion relates to response remains uncertain (there was one nonresponder). Scalp samples also yield sequences from resident alphabeta T cells of normal skin. In blood and scalp, many expanded lesional clones persisted during tofacitinib.

V is TRBV6-1 and J is TRBJ2-1; D remains unclear. The TCR was taken from a human donor with alopecia areata. The specimen comprised CD8+ T cells sorted from blood, sampled at week 4, from a patient treated with tofacitinib. The CDR3 loop reads CASTGINEQFF. The CDR3 coding sequence is TGTGCCAGCACCGGAATCAATGAGCAGTTCTTC.